Detailed here is one T cell receptor (beta chain). The antigen remains unidentified. These data come from a study of T cells expressing NK-cell markers. Study in general: Researchers got TCR beta repertoires out of sorted CD3+CD56+NKG2C+, CD3+CD56+NKG2C- and CD3+CD56-NKG2C+ T cells.

Notes on the study in general: Dominant NKG2C+ clonotypes were found to form about 1.0-8% of CD8+ T cells in five to seven donors. One observes that, in a few donors, these clonotypes were also the leading ones within the CD3+CD56-NKG2C+ fraction.

The authors made TCR beta cDNA libraries by 5'RACE template switching. This switching added a universal primer site and UMIs. TCRdb processed the 5' RACE reads again and assigns one entry to each CDR3 protein, with no DNA. Its listing shows a few hundred thousand distinct CDR3 sequences. Sequencing input: blood T cells: a sorted CD56 or NKG2C T cell subset, CD4+ or CD8+ T cells, or bulk PBMC T cells (not recorded which). The sequence came from a woman aged 50 to 60 in good health.

Here the CDR3 reads CASSPGRQEGYTF. The chain employs TRBV6-5 and TRBJ1-2; there is no DNA to check the TCRdb D call of TRBD1. The CDR3 length is 13 residues. Germline CDR1 MNHEY, CDR2 SVGAGI.